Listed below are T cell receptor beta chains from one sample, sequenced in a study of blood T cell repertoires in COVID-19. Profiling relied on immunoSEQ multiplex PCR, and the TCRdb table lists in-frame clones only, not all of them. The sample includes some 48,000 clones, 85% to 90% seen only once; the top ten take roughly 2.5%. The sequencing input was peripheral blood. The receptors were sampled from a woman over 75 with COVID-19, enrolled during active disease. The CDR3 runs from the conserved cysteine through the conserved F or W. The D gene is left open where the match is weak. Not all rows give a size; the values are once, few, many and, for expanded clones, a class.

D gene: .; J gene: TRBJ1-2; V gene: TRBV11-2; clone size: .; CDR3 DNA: TGTGCCAGCAGCTTAGGTACAGGGCCATATGGCTACACCTTC; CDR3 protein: CASSLGTGPYGYTF
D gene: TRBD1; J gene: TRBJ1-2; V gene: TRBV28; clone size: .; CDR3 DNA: TGTGCCACCCCCGGACAGGGACGTGGTAGCTATGGCTACACCTTC; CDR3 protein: CATPGQGRGSYGYTF
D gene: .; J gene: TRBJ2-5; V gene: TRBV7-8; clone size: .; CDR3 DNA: TGTGCCAGCAGCTTAATCGAGAGGGCTTACCAGGGGGAGACCCAGTACTTC; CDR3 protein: CASSLIERAYQGETQYF
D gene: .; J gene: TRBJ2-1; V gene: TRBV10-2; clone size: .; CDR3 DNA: TGCGCCAGCAGTGAGACAGGCAGCTCCTACAATGAGCAGTTCTTC; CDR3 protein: CASSETGSSYNEQFF
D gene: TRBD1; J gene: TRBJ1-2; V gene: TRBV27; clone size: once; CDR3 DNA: TGTGCCAGCACCTCAGGGGGCTGGAACTATGGCTACACCTTC; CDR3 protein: CASTSGGWNYGYTF
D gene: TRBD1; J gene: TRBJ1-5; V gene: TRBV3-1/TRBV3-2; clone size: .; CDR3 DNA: TGTGCCAGCGGACAGGGAAACCAGCCCCAGCATTTT; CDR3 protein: CASGQGNQPQHF
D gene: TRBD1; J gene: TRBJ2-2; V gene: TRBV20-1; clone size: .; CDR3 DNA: TGCAGTGCTAGTGGGTCCCGAGGACAGGTTGCCGGGGAGCTGTTTTTT; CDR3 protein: CSASGSRGQVAGELFF
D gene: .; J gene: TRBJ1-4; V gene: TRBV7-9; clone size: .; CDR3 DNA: TGTGCCAGCAGCTTAGGACACTCAGGTGAAAAACTGTTTTTT; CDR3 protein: CASSLGHSGEKLFF
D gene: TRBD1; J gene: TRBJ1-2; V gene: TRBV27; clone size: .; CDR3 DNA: TGTGCCAGCAGACAGACAGGGGGTGGCTATGGCTACACCTTC; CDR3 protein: CASRQTGGGYGYTF
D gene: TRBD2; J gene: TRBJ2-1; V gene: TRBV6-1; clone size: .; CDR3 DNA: TGTGCCAGCAGTGGGGGGGGGCTAGCGGGAGTAAGGAATGAGCAGTTCTTC; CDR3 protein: CASSGGGLAGVRNEQFF